These 9 T cell receptor beta chains were sequenced from one sample in a study of identical twins. TCRdb analysed the 5' RACE reads with MiXCR anew, one entry per CDR3 protein. The sample includes some 1,600,000 distinct CDR3 sequences, about 32% of them seen just once. The sequenced material came from cord blood. Receptors originate from a newborn girl in good health.

CDR3 nucleotides: TGCGCCAGCAGCTTGTCCGGGACAGTAAATGAAAAACTGTTTTTT. Residues: CASSLSGTVNEKLFF. The chain carries TRBV5-1 and TRBJ1-4; 7 bases line up with TRBD1. V lost 1 base, J lost 5 bases, and 5 bases stayed unmatched. Germline assignment: CDR1 SGHRS and CDR2 YFSETQ. This CDR3 contains 15 residues.

This clonotype was seen a few times. V usage is TRBV20-1 and J usage is TRBJ1-2; no definite D call. There are 15 residues in the CDR3. The V end was cut by 0 bases, the J end by 4 bases, with 15 bases between. Germline V CDR1 and CDR2: DFQATT, SNEGSKA (reference sequence). For the CDR3, the DNA is TGCAGTGCTAGAGATAGGAGAGGACCCAGCTATGGCTACACCTTC. Its protein is CSARDRRGPSYGYTF.

This clonotype was picked up one time. V usage is TRBV6-5 and J usage is TRBJ1-1; D is unclear. CDR1 is MNHEY and CDR2 is SVGAGI in the germline V gene. The CDR3 is 14 amino acids. V shed 10 bases and J shed 0 bases, with 15 bases lying between them. This CDR3 reads CANLPSQMNTEAFF. Written as DNA, the CDR3 is TGTGCCAACCTCCCTTCGCAGATGAACACTGAAGCTTTCTTT.

This rearrangement joins TRBV4-1 to TRBJ2-1; perhaps TRBD2 as D (6 bases). CDR3 size: 14 residues. Per germline, CDR1 MGHRA and CDR2 YSYEKL. V lost 0 bases and J lost 14, with 17 bases in between. CDR3 loop: CASSQDLATVKKFF. DNA for the CDR3: TGCGCCAGCAGCCAAGATCTAGCGACCGTAAAGAAGTTCTTC.

The chain carries TRBV13 and TRBJ1-2, with D maybe TRBD1 (5 bases). Trimming cost V 5 bases and J 4 bases, with 11 bases left between them. Germline values: CDR1 PRHDT, CDR2 FYEKMQ (reference sequence). This CDR3 contains 13 residues. The DNA for the CDR3 is TGTGCCAGCAGCGGTACGGGGACCTATGGCTACACCTTC. Protein sequence: CASSGTGTYGYTF.

This clonotype has a handful of counts. The rearrangement links TRBV20-1 to TRBJ2-5; D remains unclear. The CDR3 length is 14 residues. V lost 3 bases and J lost 1, with 12 bases in between. Germline V lookup: CDR1 DFQATT, CDR2 SNEGSKA (reference sequence). CDR3 loop: CSARPVTIQETQYF. The CDR3 nucleotides read TGCAGTGCTAGGCCGGTTACTATCCAAGAGACCCAGTACTTC.

As concerns this clonotype: A single base is all that separates this from a far larger clone, so a read error is likely. The rearrangement links TRBV5-6 to TRBJ2-1; D is unclear. V lost 0 bases and J lost 13, with 14 bases in between. The CDR3 runs to 13 residues. Germline values: CDR1 SGHDT, CDR2 YYEEEE. The CDR3 reads CASSLGQQETQFF. In DNA, the CDR3 is TGTGCCAGCAGCTTGGGACAACAAGAGACCCAGTTCTTC.

This clonotype was detected a few times. The chain combines TRBV11-2 with TRBJ1-6; 8 nucleotides match TRBD1. The CDR3 extends over 14 amino acids. V gave up 7 bases and J gave up 10 bases; unmatched junction bases: 9. Germline V lookup: CDR1 SGHAT, CDR2 FQNNGV. The DNA of the CDR3 is TGTGCCAGCACGAGGACAGGGAGGGGATCACCCCTCCACTTT. Its translation: CASTRTGRGSPLHF.

This clonotype has a single count. The J gene is TRBJ2-2, the V gene TRBV5-1; D is unclear. The germline CDR1 and CDR2 sequences are SGHRS and YFSETQ. The CDR3 is 14 residues long. Trimming removed 1 base at V and 6 bases at J, with 10 bases between. CDR3 residues: CASSLPEDPGELFF. CDR3 in DNA: TGCGCCAGCAGCTTGCCCGAAGATCCCGGGGAGCTGTTTTTT.